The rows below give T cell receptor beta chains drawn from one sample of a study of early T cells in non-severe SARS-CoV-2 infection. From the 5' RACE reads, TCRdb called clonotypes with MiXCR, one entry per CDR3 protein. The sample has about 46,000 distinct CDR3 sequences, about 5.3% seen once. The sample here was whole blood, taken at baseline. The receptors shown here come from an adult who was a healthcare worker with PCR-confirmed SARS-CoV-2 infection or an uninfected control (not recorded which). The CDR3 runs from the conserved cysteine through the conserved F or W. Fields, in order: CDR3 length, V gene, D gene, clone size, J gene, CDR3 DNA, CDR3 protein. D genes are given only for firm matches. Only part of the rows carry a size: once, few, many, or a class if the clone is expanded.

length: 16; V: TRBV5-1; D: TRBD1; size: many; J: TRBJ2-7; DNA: TGCGCCAGCAGCTTGGGGACCGACAGGGTTAACTACGAGCAGTACTTC; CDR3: CASSLGTDRVNYEQYF
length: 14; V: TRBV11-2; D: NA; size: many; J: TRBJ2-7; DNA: TGTGCCGCACCCACGGATCGCCTAACCTACGAGCAGTACTTC; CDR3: CAAPTDRLTYEQYF
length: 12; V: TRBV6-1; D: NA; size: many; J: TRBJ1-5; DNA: TGTGCCAGCGGCCTGGAGGGTCAGCCCCAGCATTTT; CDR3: CASGLEGQPQHF
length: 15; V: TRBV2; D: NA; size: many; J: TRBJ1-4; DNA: TGTGCCAGCAGTGATTTGAGGGCAACTAATGAAAAACTGTTTTTT; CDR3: CASSDLRATNEKLFF
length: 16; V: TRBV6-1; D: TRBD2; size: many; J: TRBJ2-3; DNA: TGTGCCAGCAGTGAAATGGGGGGACTAGCAACAGATACGCAGTATTTT; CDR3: CASSEMGGLATDTQYF
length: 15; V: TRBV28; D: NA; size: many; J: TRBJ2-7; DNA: TGTGCCACGGTCGAGGATAGTGCCTGGGGGGCCGAGCAGTACTTC; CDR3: CATVEDSAWGAEQYF
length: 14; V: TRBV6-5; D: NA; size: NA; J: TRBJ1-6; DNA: TGTGCCAGCAGTCCCGGGGTTCGGGGTTCACCCCTCCACTTT; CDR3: CASSPGVRGSPLHF
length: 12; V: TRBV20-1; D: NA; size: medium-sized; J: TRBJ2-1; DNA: TGCAGTGCTAGAGATTGGCACAATGAGCAGTTCTTC; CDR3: CSARDWHNEQFF
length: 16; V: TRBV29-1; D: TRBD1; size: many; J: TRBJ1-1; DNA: TGCAGCGTTGTAGTTCGGGACAGGGGGCCGAGAACTGAAGCTTTCTTT; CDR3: CSVVVRDRGPRTEAFF
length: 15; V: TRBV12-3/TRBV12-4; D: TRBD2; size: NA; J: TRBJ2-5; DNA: TGTGCCAGCAGTTCCGAAGGTAGCGGGAGGGAGACCCAGTACTTC; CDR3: CASSSEGSGRETQYF
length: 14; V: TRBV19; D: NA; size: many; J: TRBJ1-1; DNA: TGTGCCAGTAGTATAGGTGACCTAAACACTGAAGCTTTCTTT; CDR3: CASSIGDLNTEAFF
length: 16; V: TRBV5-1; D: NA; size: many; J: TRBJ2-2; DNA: TGCGCCAGCAGCTTCGGGACGACAGCAAACACCGGGGAGCTGTTTTTT; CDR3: CASSFGTTANTGELFF
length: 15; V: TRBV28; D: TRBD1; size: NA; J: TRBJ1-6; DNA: TGTGCCAGCAGTCCCCGGACAGGAGTTAATTCACCCCTCCACTTT; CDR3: CASSPRTGVNSPLHF
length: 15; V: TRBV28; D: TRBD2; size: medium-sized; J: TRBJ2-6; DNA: TGTGCCACCACGGGAGGGGGAGCTGGGGCCAACGTCCTGACTTTC; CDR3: CATTGGGAGANVLTF
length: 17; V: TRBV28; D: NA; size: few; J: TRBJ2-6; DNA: TGTGCCAGCAGTTTAACGACAGTCGGGGCGGGGGCCAACGTCCTGACTTTC; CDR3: CASSLTTVGAGANVLTF
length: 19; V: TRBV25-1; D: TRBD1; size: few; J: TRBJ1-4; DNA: TGTGCCAGCAGTGAATATGGGAGGACAGGGAAAGAGTCTAATGAAAAACTGTTTTTT; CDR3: CASSEYGRTGKESNEKLFF
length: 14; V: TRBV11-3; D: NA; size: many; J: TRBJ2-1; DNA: TGTGCCAGCAGCTTAGATCGTCCGGGAAGTGAGCAGTTCTTC; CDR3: CASSLDRPGSEQFF
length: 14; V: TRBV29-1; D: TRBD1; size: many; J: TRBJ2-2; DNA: TGCAGCGCTGAGACAGGGGCTGGCACCGGGGAGCTGTTTTTT; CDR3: CSAETGAGTGELFF
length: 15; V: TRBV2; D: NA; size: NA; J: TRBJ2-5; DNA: TGTGCCAGCAGTGAAGCGGTGGGGGGCCAAGAGACCCAGTACTTC; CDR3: CASSEAVGGQETQYF
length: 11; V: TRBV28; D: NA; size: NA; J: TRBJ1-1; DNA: TGTGCCAGCAGTATGCTCACTGAAGCTTTCTTT; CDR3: CASSMLTEAFF
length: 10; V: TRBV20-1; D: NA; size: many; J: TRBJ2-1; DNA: TGCAGTGCTCCCGACAGGCAGCAGTTCTTC; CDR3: CSAPDRQQFF
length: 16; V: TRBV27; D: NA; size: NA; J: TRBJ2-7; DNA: TGTGCCACTGGCCCCGGTATCGGAATACTCTCCTACGAGCAGTACTTC; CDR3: CATGPGIGILSYEQYF
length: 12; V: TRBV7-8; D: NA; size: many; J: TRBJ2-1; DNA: TGTGCCAGCACCCCTCCAGAGGGTGAGCAGTTCTTC; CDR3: CASTPPEGEQFF
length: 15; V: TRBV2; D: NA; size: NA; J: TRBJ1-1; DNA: TGTGCCAGCAGTGAAGTGGGGGGGCCGGCCACTGAAGCTTTCTTT; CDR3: CASSEVGGPATEAFF
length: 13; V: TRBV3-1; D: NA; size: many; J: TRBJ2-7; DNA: TGTGCCAGCAGCCACACGACAAACTACGAGCAGTACTTC; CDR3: CASSHTTNYEQYF
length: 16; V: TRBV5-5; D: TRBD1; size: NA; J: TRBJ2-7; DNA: TGTGCCAGCAGCGGCACAAGGGACAGGGGATCCTACGAGCAGTACTTC; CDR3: CASSGTRDRGSYEQYF
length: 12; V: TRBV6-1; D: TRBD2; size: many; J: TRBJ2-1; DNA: TGTGCCAGCGGGAGGGCCTACAATGAGCAGTTCTTC; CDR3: CASGRAYNEQFF